Listed below are T cell receptor beta chains from one sample, sequenced in a study of Ad26.COV2.S vaccination and SARS-CoV-2 variants. Using immunoSEQ multiplex PCR, the repertoire was profiled, and TCRdb retains in-frame clones only, with some absent. The table has 350,000 to 450,000 clones, about nine tenths seen once. This specimen consisted of peripheral blood, obtained in a trial of Ad26.COV2.S vaccine versus placebo. These receptors were taken from a person between 18 and 65 years old who received the Ad26.COV2.S COVID-19 vaccine or a placebo. The CDR3 runs from the conserved cysteine through the conserved F or W. Each record gives: V gene, J gene, CDR3 protein.

v_gene: TRBV4-1; j_gene: TRBJ2-4; CDR3aa: CASSAFPTGGATGKNIQYF
v_gene: TRBV2; j_gene: TRBJ2-1; CDR3aa: CASRRGNRVSNEQFF
v_gene: TRBV6-1; j_gene: TRBJ2-7; CDR3aa: CASSESGDSYEQYF
v_gene: TRBV18; j_gene: TRBJ1-1; CDR3aa: CASSQGTPNTEAFF
v_gene: TRBV2; j_gene: TRBJ1-1; CDR3aa: CASRGVNTEAFF
v_gene: TRBV5-4; j_gene: TRBJ2-7; CDR3aa: CASSLVPGRTYEQYF
v_gene: TRBV2; j_gene: TRBJ2-7; CDR3aa: CASSERAGPYEQYF
v_gene: TRBV3-1/TRBV3-2; j_gene: TRBJ1-1; CDR3aa: CASSLRGQNTEAFF
v_gene: TRBV27; j_gene: TRBJ1-2; CDR3aa: CASSLLPPTGPNYGYTF
v_gene: TRBV15; j_gene: TRBJ2-7; CDR3aa: CATSRERGWAGEQYF
v_gene: TRBV7-9; j_gene: TRBJ1-3; CDR3aa: CASSQQLSGNTIYF
v_gene: TRBV18; j_gene: TRBJ1-3; CDR3aa: CASSPPNLQVNSGNTIYF
v_gene: TRBV6-6; j_gene: TRBJ1-2; CDR3aa: CASSYSTRGVYGYTF
v_gene: TRBV5-1; j_gene: TRBJ1-4; CDR3aa: CASSLVLGSNEKLFF